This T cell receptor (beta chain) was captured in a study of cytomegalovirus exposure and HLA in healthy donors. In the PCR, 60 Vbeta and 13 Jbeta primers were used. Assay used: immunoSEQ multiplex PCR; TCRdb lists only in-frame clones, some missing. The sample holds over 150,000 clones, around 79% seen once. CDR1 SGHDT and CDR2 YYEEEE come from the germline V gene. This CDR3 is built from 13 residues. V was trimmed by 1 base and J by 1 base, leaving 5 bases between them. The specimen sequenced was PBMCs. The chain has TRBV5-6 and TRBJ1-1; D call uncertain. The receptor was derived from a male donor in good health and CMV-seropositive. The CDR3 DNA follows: TGTGCCAGCAGCTTGCGGAGGAACACTGAAGCTTTCTTT. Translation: CASSLRRNTEAFF.